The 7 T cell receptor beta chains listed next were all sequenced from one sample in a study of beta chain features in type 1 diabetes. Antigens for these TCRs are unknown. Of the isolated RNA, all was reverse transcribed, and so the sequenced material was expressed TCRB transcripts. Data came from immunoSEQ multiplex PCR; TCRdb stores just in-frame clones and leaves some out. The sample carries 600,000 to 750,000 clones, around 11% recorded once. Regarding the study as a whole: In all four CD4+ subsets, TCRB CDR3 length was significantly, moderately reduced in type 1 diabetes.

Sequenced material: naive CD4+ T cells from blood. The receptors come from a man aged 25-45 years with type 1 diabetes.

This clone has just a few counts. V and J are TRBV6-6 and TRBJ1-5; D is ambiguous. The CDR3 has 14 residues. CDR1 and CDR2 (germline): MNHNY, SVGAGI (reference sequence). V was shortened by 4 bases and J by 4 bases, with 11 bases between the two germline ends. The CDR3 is CASSSLDGNQPQHF. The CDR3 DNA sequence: TGTGCCAGCAGTTCTCTGGACGGGAATCAGCCCCAGCATTTT.

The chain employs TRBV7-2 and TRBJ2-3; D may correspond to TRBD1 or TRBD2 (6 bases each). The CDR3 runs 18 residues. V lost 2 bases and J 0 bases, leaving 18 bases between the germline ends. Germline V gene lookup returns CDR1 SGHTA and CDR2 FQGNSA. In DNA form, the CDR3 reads TGTGCCAGCAGCTTAAGGCCAATTCAGGGGACTAGCACAGATACGCAGTATTTT. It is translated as CASSLRPIQGTSTDTQYF.

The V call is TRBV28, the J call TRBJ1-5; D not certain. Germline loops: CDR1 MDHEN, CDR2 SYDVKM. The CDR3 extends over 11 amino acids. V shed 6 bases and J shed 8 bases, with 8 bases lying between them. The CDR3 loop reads CASSLREPQHF. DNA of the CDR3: TGTGCCAGCAGCCTCCGGGAGCCCCAGCATTTT. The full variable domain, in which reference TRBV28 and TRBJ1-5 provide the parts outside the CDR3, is DVKVTQSSRYLVKRTGEKVFLECVQDMDHENMFWYRQDPGLGLRLIYFSYDVKMKEKGDIPEGYSVSREKKERFSLILESASTNQTSMYLCASSLREPQHFGDGTRLSIL.

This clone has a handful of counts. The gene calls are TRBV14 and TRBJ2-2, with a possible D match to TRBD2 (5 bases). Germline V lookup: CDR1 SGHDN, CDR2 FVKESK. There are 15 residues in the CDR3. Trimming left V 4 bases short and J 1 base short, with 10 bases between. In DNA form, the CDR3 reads TGTGCCAGCAGCCCTTTTCGGGGGAACACCGGGGAGCTGTTTTTT. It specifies CASSPFRGNTGELFF.

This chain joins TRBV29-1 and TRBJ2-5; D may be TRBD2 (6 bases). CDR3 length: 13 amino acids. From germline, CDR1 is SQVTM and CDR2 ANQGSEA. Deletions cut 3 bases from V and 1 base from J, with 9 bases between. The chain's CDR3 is CSVESGVQETQYF. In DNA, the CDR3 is TGCAGCGTTGAGTCGGGGGTCCAAGAGACCCAGTACTTC.

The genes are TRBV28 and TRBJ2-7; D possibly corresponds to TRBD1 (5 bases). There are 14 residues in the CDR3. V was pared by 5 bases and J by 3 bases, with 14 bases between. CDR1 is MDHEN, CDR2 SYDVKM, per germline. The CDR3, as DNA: TGTGCCAGCAGTCCTTCAGGGTTAGGCTACGAGCAGTACTTC. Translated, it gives CASSPSGLGYEQYF.

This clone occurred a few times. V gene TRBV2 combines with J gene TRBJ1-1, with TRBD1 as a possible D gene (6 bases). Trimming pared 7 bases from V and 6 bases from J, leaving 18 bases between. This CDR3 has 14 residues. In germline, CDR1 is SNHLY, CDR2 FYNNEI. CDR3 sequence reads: CASIPRTVGAEAFF. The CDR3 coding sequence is TGTGCCAGCATCCCGAGGACAGTAGGGGCTGAAGCTTTCTTT.